Presented here are 18 T cell receptor beta chains from one specimen sequenced in a study of shared clonotypes between healthy human individuals. Profiling relied on immunoSEQ multiplex PCR, and the TCRdb table lists in-frame clones only, not all of them. The sample lists roughly 2.5 million clones, 85% to 95% occurring once. The sequencing input was naive CD4+ T cells sorted from blood. Subset here: CD45RA+ positively selected. The receptors here all came from a young man in good health.

CDR3 amino acids: CASSQGDGLAGGNEQFF. For the CDR3, the DNA is TGCGCCAGCAGCCAAGGCGACGGACTAGCGGGAGGGAATGAGCAGTTCTTC. The rearrangement uses TRBV4-3 and TRBJ2-1; TRBD2 agrees at 15 bases. The trim removed 1 base at V and 7 bases at J, leaving 5 bases unmatched. CDR3 length: 17 amino acids. Looked up from germline, CDR1 is LGHNA and CDR2 is YSLEER.

This sequence joins TRBV5-1 and TRBJ2-7; 7 bases align to TRBD1. The CDR3 has 12 residues. V trimming: 7 bases; J trimming: 0 bases; junction bases outside the gene matches: 1. Germline-derived CDR1 and CDR2 are SGHRS and YFSETQ. As DNA, the CDR3 is TGCGCCAGCGGACAGGACTCCTACGAGCAGTACTTC. Translation gives CASGQDSYEQYF. Full variable domain (outside the CDR3, taken from reference TRBV5-1 and TRBJ2-7): KAGVTQTPRYLIKTRGQQVTLSCSPISGHRSVSWYQQTPGQGLQFLFEYFSETQRNKGNFPGRFSGRQFSNSRSEMNVSTLELGDSALYLCASGQDSYEQYFGPGTRLTVT.

Points on this clone: The identical CDR3 is also encoded by other nucleotide sequences in the sample. The V call is TRBV6-5, the J call TRBJ2-7, with D tentatively TRBD1 (5 bases). CDR1 and CDR2 (germline): MNHEY, SVGAGI. This CDR3 has 16 amino acids. V gave up 0 bases and J gave up 0 bases, with 12 bases separating them. In DNA, the CDR3 is TGTGCCAGCAGTTACTCCGGCAGGGTTAGCTCCTACGAGCAGTACTTC. It is translated as CASSYSGRVSSYEQYF.

The V call is TRBV5-8, the J call TRBJ2-1; 9 positions match TRBD1. CDR3 length equals 15 residues. With 2 bases clipped from V and 5 bases from J, the junction kept 5 bases outside the gene matches. Germline CDR1 is SGHTS and CDR2 is YDEGEE. CDR3 sequence: CASSFFGTGNNEQFF. The DNA for the CDR3 is TGTGCCAGCAGCTTCTTTGGGACAGGGAACAATGAGCAGTTCTTC.

The chain links TRBV7-3 to TRBJ1-2, with D perhaps TRBD1 (5 bases). Germline-derived CDR1 and CDR2 are SGHTA and FQGTGA. V lost 5 bases and J lost 3, with 10 bases in between. This CDR3 comprises 13 residues. The DNA of the CDR3 is TGTGCCAGCAGCCCCGGGACGGACTATGGCTACACCTTC. It codes for CASSPGTDYGYTF. The variable domain in full, completed from reference TRBV7-3 and TRBJ1-2, reads GAGVSQTPSNKVTEKGKYVELRCDPISGHTALYWYRQSLGQGPEFLIYFQGTGAADDSGLPNDRFFAVRPEGSVSTLKIQRTERGDSAVYLCASSPGTDYGYTFGSGTRLTVV.

V gene TRBV6-6 combines with J gene TRBJ1-5; D is uncertain. This CDR3 has 13 residues. Germline CDR1 and CDR2: MNHNY and SVGAGI (reference sequence). Trimming shortened V by 5 bases and J by 0 bases, and 5 bases separated the two germline ends. The chain's CDR3 is CASSTVSNQPQHF. The CDR3 bases are TGTGCCAGCAGTACGGTTAGCAATCAGCCCCAGCATTTT.

The chain employs TRBV5-4 and TRBJ2-5; possibly TRBD1 or TRBD2 for D (5 bases each). This CDR3 spans 17 amino acids. CDR1 is SGHNT, CDR2 YYREEE, per germline (reference sequence). The V end lost 3 bases, the J end lost 1 base, and 19 bases lay between the germline ends. As DNA, the CDR3 is TGTGCCAGCAGCTCACAATTTCGGGTTGGGGGCCAAGAGACCCAGTACTTC. Translated: CASSSQFRVGGQETQYF.

In its sample, this clone was seen a few times. The chain has TRBV4-3 and TRBJ1-6, with unresolved D. Germline V lookup: CDR1 LGHNA, CDR2 YSLEER. The length of the CDR3 is 15 residues. Trimming took off 0 bases at V and 7 bases at J, with 10 bases between the two ends. As DNA, the CDR3 is TGCGCCAGCAGCCAAGAGGGCAACGAGAATTCACCCCTCCACTTT. Amino acids: CASSQEGNENSPLHF.

V is TRBV5-1 and J is TRBJ1-4; tentatively, D is TRBD1 (5 bases). Trimming took 4 bases from V and 7 from J, leaving 14 bases between them. The CDR3 is made up of 14 amino acids. Germline V gives CDR1 SGHRS, CDR2 YFSETQ. This CDR3 is CASSPLGGVEKLFF. In DNA, the CDR3 is TGCGCCAGCAGCCCCCTCGGGGGGGTTGAAAAACTGTTTTTT.

This chain connects TRBV18 to TRBJ1-5, with D unresolved. V was cut by 6 bases and J by 5 bases, with 11 bases left in between. CDR3 length: 13 residues. Germline V CDR1 and CDR2: KGHSH, LQKENI. The CDR3 region is CASSPAGYQPQHF. The CDR3 DNA reads as TGTGCCAGCTCCCCAGCGGGTTATCAGCCCCAGCATTTT. Combining the CDR3 with reference TRBV18 and TRBJ1-5 gives the whole variable domain NAGVMQNPRHLVRRRGQEARLRCSPMKGHSHVYWYRQLPEEGLKFMVYLQKENIIDESGMPKERFSAEFPKEGPSILRIQQVVRGDSAAYFCASSPAGYQPQHFGDGTRLSIL.

The V call is TRBV4-1, the J call TRBJ2-5; 11 bases match TRBD2. CDR3 length: 17 amino acids. The V gene end was trimmed by 4 bases and the J gene end by 5 bases; junction bases not matched to a gene: 12. Germline loops: CDR1 MGHRA, CDR2 YSYEKL. The DNA for the CDR3 is TGCGCCAGCAGCCCCGCGGTAGCGGGAGGGTTGGTGGAGACCCAGTACTTC. It encodes CASSPAVAGGLVETQYF.

In regard to this clone: Other DNA sequences from this sample encode an identical CDR3 as well. The chain couples TRBV19 to TRBJ2-5, with D possibly TRBD2 on 6 matching bases. Deletions cut 3 bases from V and 5 bases from J, with 10 bases between. The CDR3 runs 13 residues. Per germline, CDR1 LNHDA and CDR2 SQIVND (reference sequence). CDR3: CASSIPGGETQYF. The CDR3 region has the DNA TGTGCCAGTAGTATTCCCGGAGGGGAGACCCAGTACTTC.

V and J are TRBV6-6 and TRBJ1-3; 7 bases map to TRBD1. The CDR3 covers 14 residues. V lost 6 bases, J lost 4 bases, and 6 bases stayed unmatched. CDR1 is MNHNY and CDR2 is SVGAGI in the germline V gene (reference sequence). The CDR3 is CASRTGTDGNTIYF. CDR3 nucleotides: TGTGCCAGCAGAACCGGGACAGACGGAAACACCATATATTTT.

Worth noting for this clone: At the DNA level, this CDR3 is encoded by other sequences in the same sample as well. This rearrangement joins TRBV7-2 to TRBJ2-7; maybe TRBD1 (5 bases). Germline V CDR1 and CDR2: SGHTA, FQGNSA. CDR3 length: 14 residues. The germline V and J ends were trimmed by 1 base and 3 bases, with 10 bases remaining between them. The CDR3 spells CASSLGTGSYEQYF. The CDR3, as DNA: TGTGCCAGCAGCTTAGGTACAGGCAGCTACGAGCAGTACTTC.

This clone was seen only a few times. This sequence joins TRBV5-1 and TRBJ2-1; the D call may be TRBD1 or TRBD2 (6 bases each). In germline, CDR1 is SGHRS, CDR2 YFSETQ. CDR3 length: 13 residues. V lost 7 bases and J 8 bases, leaving 16 bases between the germline ends. DNA for the CDR3: TGCGCCAGCGGAACGGGGGCCGGCTATGAGCAGTTCTTC. Protein sequence: CASGTGAGYEQFF.

The rearrangement links TRBV10-3 to TRBJ1-5; D gene uncertain. CDR1 is ENHRY and CDR2 is SYGVKD in the germline V gene. V dropped 7 bases and J dropped 6 bases, with 16 bases sitting between them. The CDR3 covers 14 residues. Here the CDR3 DNA reads TGTGCCATCAATGGCGGACCGGACGGTCAGCCCCAGCATTTT. Its translation: CAINGGPDGQPQHF.

The V call is TRBV6-1, the J call TRBJ2-2; D may be TRBD1 (6 bases). CDR3 length: 15 residues. Germline values: CDR1 MNHNS, CDR2 SASEGT. With 4 bases removed from V and 2 bases from J, the gap between germline ends came to 11 bases. In nucleotides, the CDR3 is TGTGCCAGCAGTGCCGGGACACTCAACACCGGGGAGCTGTTTTTT. Translating gives CASSAGTLNTGELFF.

The chain links TRBV2 to TRBJ2-5, with D tentatively TRBD1 (6 bases). Germline V lookup: CDR1 SNHLY, CDR2 FYNNEI. V was pared by 10 bases and J by 0 bases, with 15 bases between. CDR3 length: 14 amino acids. This CDR3 is CATTGQGYQETQYF. Written as DNA, the CDR3 is TGTGCCACCACGGGGCAGGGGTACCAAGAGACCCAGTACTTC.